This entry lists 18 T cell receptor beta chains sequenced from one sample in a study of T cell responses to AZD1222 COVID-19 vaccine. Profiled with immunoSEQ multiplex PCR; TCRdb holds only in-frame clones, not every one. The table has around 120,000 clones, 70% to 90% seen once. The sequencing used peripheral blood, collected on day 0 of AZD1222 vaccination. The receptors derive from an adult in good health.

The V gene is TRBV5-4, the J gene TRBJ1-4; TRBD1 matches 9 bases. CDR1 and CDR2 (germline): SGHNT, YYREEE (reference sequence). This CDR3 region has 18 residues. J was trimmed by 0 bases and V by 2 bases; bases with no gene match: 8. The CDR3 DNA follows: TGTGCCAGCAGCTTTTCCCTCACAGGGGGCCCAACTAATGAAAAACTGTTTTTT. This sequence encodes CASSFSLTGGPTNEKLFF.

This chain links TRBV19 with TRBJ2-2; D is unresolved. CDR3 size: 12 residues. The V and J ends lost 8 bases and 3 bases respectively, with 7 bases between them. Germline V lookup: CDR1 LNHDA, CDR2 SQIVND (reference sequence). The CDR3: CASPSDTGELFF. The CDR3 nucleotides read TGTGCCAGTCCCTCGGACACCGGGGAGCTGTTTTTT.

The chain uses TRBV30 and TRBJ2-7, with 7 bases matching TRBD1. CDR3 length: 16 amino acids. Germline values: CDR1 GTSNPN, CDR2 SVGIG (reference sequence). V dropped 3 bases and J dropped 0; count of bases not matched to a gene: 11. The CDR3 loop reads CAWSAKWGTVSYEQYF. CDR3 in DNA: TGTGCCTGGAGCGCAAAATGGGGGACAGTCTCCTACGAGCAGTACTTC. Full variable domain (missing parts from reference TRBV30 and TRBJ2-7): SQTIHQWPATLVQPVGSPLSLECTVEGTSNPNLYWYRQAAGRGLQLLFYSVGIGQISSEVPQNLSASRPQDRQFILSSKKLLLSDSGFYLCAWSAKWGTVSYEQYFGPGTRLTVT.

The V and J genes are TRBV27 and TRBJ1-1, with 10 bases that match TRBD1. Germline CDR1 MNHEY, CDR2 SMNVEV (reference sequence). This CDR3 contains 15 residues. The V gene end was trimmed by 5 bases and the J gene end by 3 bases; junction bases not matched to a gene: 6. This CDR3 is CASSPGTGVHTEAFF. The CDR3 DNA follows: TGTGCCAGCAGTCCAGGGACAGGGGTACACACTGAAGCTTTCTTT.

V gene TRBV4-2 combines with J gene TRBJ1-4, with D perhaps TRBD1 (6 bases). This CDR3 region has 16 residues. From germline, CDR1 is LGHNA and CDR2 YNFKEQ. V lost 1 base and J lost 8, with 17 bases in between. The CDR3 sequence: CASSQVFPGGEEKLFF. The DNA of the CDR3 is TGTGCCAGCAGCCAAGTTTTTCCCGGGGGCGAGGAAAAACTGTTTTTT.

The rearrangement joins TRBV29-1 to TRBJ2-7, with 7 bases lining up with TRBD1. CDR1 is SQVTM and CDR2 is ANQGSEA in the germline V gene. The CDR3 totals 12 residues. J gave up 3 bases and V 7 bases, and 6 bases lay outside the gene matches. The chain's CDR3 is CSARGQSYEQYF. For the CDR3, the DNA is TGCAGCGCTAGGGGACAGAGCTACGAGCAGTACTTC.

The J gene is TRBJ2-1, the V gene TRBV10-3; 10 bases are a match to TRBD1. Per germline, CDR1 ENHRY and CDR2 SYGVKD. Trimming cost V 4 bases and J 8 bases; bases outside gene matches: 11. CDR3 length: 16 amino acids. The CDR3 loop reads CAISGQGARIRDEQFF. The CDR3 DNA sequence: TGTGCCATCAGTGGACAGGGGGCGAGAATCCGGGATGAGCAGTTCTTC.

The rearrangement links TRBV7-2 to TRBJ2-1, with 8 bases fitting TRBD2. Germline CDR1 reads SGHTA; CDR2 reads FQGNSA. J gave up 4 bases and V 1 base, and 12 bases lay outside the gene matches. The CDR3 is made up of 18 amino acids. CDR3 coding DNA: TGTGCCAGCAGCTTAGTTAGCCGGGGGGGCATTGGATACAATGAGCAGTTCTTC. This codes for CASSLVSRGGIGYNEQFF.

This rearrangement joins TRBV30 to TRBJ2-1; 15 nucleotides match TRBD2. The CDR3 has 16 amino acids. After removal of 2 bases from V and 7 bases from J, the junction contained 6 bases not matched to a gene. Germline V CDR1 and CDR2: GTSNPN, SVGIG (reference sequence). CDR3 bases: TGTGCCTGGAGTCGGGGACTAGCGGGGGGTTGGAATGAGCAGTTCTTC. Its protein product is CAWSRGLAGGWNEQFF.

The CDR3 reads CASSYSQLGGYTF. Here the CDR3 DNA reads TGTGCCAGCAGTTACTCTCAGCTTGGCGGCTACACCTTC. V usage is TRBV6-2 or TRBV6-3 and J usage is TRBJ1-2, with D unclear. The CDR3 spans 13 residues. The V end lost 0 bases, the J end lost 8 bases, and 10 bases lay between the germline ends. The germline V gene encodes CDR1 MNHEY and CDR2 SVGEGT.

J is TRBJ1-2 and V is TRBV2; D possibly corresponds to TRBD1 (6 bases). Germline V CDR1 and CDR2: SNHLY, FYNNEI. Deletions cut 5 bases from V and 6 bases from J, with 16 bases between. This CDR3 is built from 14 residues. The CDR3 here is CASSRQETWDGYTF. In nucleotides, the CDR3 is TGTGCCAGCAGTCGACAGGAAACCTGGGATGGCTACACCTTC. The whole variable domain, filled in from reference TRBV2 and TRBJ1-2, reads EPEVTQTPSHQVTQMGQEVILRCVPISNHLYFYWYRQILGQKVEFLVSFYNNEISEKSEIFDDQFSVERPDGSNFTLKIRSTKLEDSAMYFCASSRQETWDGYTFGSGTRLTVV.

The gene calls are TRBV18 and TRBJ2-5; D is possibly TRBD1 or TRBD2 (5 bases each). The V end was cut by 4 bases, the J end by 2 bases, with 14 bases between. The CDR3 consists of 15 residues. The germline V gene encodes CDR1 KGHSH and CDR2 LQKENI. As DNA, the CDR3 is TGTGCCAGCTCACTGGGGACGGGTAAGCAAGAGACCCAGTACTTC. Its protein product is CASSLGTGKQETQYF.

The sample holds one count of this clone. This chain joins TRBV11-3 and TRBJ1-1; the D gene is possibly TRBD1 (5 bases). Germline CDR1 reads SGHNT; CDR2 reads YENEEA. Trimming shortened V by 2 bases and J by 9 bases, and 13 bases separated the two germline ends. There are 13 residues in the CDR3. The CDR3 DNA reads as TGTGCCAGCAGCTTATCCGGCCAGGGCAAAGCTTTCTTT. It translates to CASSLSGQGKAFF.

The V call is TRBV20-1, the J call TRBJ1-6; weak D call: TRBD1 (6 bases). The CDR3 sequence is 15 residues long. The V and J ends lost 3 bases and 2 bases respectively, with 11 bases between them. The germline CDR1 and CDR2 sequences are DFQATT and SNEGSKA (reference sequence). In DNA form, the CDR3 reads TGCAGTGCTAGTCTTGGGACACCCTATAATTCACCCCTCCACTTT. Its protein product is CSASLGTPYNSPLHF.

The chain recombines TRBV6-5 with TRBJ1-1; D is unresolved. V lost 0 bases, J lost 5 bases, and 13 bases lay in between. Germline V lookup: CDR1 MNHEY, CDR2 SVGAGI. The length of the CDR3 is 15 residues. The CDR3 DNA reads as TGTGCCAGCAGTTACTCGGGGATAGGGAGGACTGAAGCTTTCTTT. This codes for CASSYSGIGRTEAFF.

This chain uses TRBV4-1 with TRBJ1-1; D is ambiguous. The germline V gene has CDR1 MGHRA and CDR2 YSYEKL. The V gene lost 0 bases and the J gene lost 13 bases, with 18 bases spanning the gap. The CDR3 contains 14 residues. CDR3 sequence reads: CASSQERQPLKIFF. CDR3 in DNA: TGCGCCAGCAGCCAAGAACGGCAGCCACTGAAGATTTTCTTT.

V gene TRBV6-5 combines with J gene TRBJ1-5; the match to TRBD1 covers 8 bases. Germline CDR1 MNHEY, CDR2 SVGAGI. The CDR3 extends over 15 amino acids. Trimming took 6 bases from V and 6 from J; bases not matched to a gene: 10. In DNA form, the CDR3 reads TGTGCCAGCAGAACGGACAGGGCAAACAGTCAGCCCCAGCATTTT. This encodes CASRTDRANSQPQHF.

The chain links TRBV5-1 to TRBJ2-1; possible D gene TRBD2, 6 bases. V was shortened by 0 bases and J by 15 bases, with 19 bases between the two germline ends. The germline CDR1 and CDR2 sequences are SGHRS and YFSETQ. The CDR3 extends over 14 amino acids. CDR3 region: CASSLVTAGLGSFF. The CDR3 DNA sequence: TGCGCCAGCAGCTTGGTAACAGCGGGCCTTGGTTCGTTCTTC.